These T cell receptor beta chains were read from a single sample in a study of blood T cells in healthy people across ages. In TCRdb, the 5' RACE reads were re-called with MiXCR into one record per CDR3 protein. There are 950,000 to 1,200,000 distinct CDR3 sequences in the sample; around two fifths occur only once, and under 15% lies in the top ten. Sequencing used blood. These receptors all come from a man younger than 35 in good health. Each CDR3 is given without its conserved first and last residue. A D gene is named only where the DNA matches it firmly.

D: NA
V: TRBV4-3
CDR3: ASSQDFRTRPYGYT

D: NA
V: TRBV29-1
CDR3: SVEQAGTDTGELF

D: NA
V: TRBV20-1
CDR3: SAGQRDVNTEAF

D: NA
V: TRBV5-1
CDR3: ASRPTRGPNTEAF

D: NA
V: TRBV7-8
CDR3: ASSLARGTDQETQY

D: NA
V: TRBV9
CDR3: ASSVGPWTEPNYGYT

D: TRBD1
V: TRBV29-1
CDR3: SVEGQGRSGSQNIQY

D: NA
V: TRBV12-3/TRBV12-4
CDR3: ASSFGDSGNTEAF

D: TRBD1
V: TRBV6-2/TRBV6-3
CDR3: ASSSSHRGDTQY

D: TRBD1
V: TRBV7-9
CDR3: ASSLRTGNGPYGYT

D: NA
V: TRBV7-2
CDR3: ASSLTYSYNEQY

D: NA
V: TRBV12-3/TRBV12-4
CDR3: ASIDYADSDEEF

D: NA
V: TRBV11-2
CDR3: ASSLVHIGRVDTEAF

D: TRBD1
V: TRBV20-1
CDR3: SAISPGQACNEQF

D: NA
V: TRBV9
CDR3: ASSPTSGIYGYT

D: NA
V: TRBV7-9
CDR3: ASSPGGGHKNTEAF

D: NA
V: TRBV27
CDR3: ASSYQPTNTGELF

D: NA
V: TRBV6-1
CDR3: ASSEAPGANNEQF

D: NA
V: TRBV6-6
CDR3: ASSYSTPAYGYT

D: TRBD1
V: TRBV18
CDR3: ASSPSAQGVNSPLH

D: NA
V: TRBV12-3/TRBV12-4
CDR3: ASSSGPLGVGTEAF

D: NA
V: TRBV28
CDR3: ASTQAVEQF

D: NA
V: TRBV10-3
CDR3: AISDPRATNEKLF

D: NA
V: TRBV6-6
CDR3: ASSYTGPITYEQY

D: NA
V: TRBV27
CDR3: ASSLRLAMMTNEQF

D: TRBD1
V: TRBV4-3
CDR3: ASSQEWDRVDGYT

D: NA
V: TRBV20-1
CDR3: SARDGGAFGEQY

D: TRBD1
V: TRBV4-3
CDR3: ASTRTGVSTEAF

D: NA
V: TRBV20-1
CDR3: SARGLAVGSNYGYT

D: TRBD2
V: TRBV2
CDR3: ASSRLAGYVNEQY

D: NA
V: TRBV10-3
CDR3: AISPAGIDEQY

D: NA
V: TRBV13
CDR3: ASSSSYGATDTQY

D: TRBD2
V: TRBV6-2/TRBV6-3
CDR3: ASTPGLAGYNEQF

D: NA
V: TRBV24-1
CDR3: ATSDSYREDSNQPQH

D: TRBD2
V: TRBV7-9
CDR3: ASSSRTSGLQETQY

D: NA
V: TRBV7-9
CDR3: ASSLVGDGTNYEQY

D: TRBD1
V: TRBV13
CDR3: ASSGGQIGTGELF

D: TRBD1
V: TRBV14
CDR3: ASSQARTGKPYNEQY

D: TRBD1
V: TRBV7-6
CDR3: ASSLGEDRGNYGYT

D: TRBD1
V: TRBV4-3
CDR3: ASSQVRQGTQY

D: NA
V: TRBV7-2
CDR3: ASSLDTSTDTQY

D: NA
V: TRBV21-1
CDR3: ASSNGLFGYKNYGYT

D: TRBD1
V: TRBV28
CDR3: ASSDRVSPEQY

D: NA
V: TRBV20-1
CDR3: SAMGADTQY

D: TRBD1
V: TRBV4-3
CDR3: ASRRQGAFLNQPQH

D: NA
V: TRBV7-2
CDR3: ASSLPRFPTVQATNSPLH

D: NA
V: TRBV12-3/TRBV12-4
CDR3: ASKKGQLDKLF

D: NA
V: TRBV5-6
CDR3: ASSLVVGGTTNEKLF

D: TRBD1
V: TRBV30
CDR3: AWSTQDRGGQPQH

D: TRBD1
V: TRBV7-7
CDR3: ASSLTGADCPGTDTQY

D: NA
V: TRBV13
CDR3: ASSPEYTSTDTQY

D: TRBD1
V: TRBV25-1
CDR3: ASSRRTGAGSEKLF

D: NA
V: TRBV7-2
CDR3: ASSHGRGYTDTQY

D: TRBD2
V: TRBV2
CDR3: ASRLRTSGNSYNEQY

D: TRBD1
V: TRBV20-1
CDR3: SAIGQGLYGYT

D: NA
V: TRBV10-3
CDR3: AISEGLEGGEQF

D: TRBD1
V: TRBV7-9
CDR3: ASSWGQGATDTQY

D: NA
V: TRBV4-1
CDR3: ASSQDFTAGSNQPQH

D: NA
V: TRBV5-1
CDR3: ASSYGLGSYNEQF

D: NA
V: TRBV6-1
CDR3: ASSEGDSGYT